Below, 26 T cell receptor beta chains from the same sample are listed, as sequenced in a study of blood T cell repertoires in COVID-19. Sequenced by immunoSEQ multiplex PCR; TCRdb stores in-frame clones only, minus some. The sample holds about 250,000 clones, approximately 90% seen once. Sequenced sample: peripheral blood. The receptors stem from a woman aged 25 to 39 with COVID-19, enrolled during active disease.

The V and J genes are TRBV12-3 or TRBV12-4 and TRBJ2-3; D possibly corresponds to TRBD1 (6 bases). This CDR3 has 12 residues. V lost 6 bases, J lost 4 bases, and 8 bases lay in between. This CDR3 is CASSWGPDTQYF. DNA for the CDR3: TGTGCCAGCAGCTGGGGGCCAGATACGCAGTATTTT.

The chain uses TRBV24-1 and TRBJ1-5, with D possibly matching TRBD1 (5 bases). V was shortened by 6 bases and J by 5 bases, with 13 bases between the two germline ends. CDR3 size: 14 residues. CDR1 and CDR2 from the germline V gene are KGHDR and SFDVKD. CDR3 coding DNA: TGTGCCACCAGTCCCAGGGTGGAAGATCAGCCCCAGCATTTT. Residues: CATSPRVEDQPQHF.

In its sample, this clone was seen once. The V call is TRBV9, the J call TRBJ2-6, with TRBD2 identical over 9 bases. Trimming cost V 2 bases and J 0 bases; bases outside gene matches: 6. The germline CDR1 and CDR2 sequences are SGDLS and YYNGEE. This CDR3 has 18 residues. Written as DNA, the CDR3 is TGTGCCAGCAGCGTGAGACTAGCGGTCGGCTCTGGGGCCAACGTCCTGACTTTC. Its protein product is CASSVRLAVGSGANVLTF.

The CDR3 spells CASSAGLAGGTDTQYF. The CDR3 bases are TGTGCCAGCAGTGCGGGACTAGCGGGGGGCACAGATACGCAGTATTTT. V usage is TRBV27 and J usage is TRBJ2-3; 14 positions match TRBD2. There are 16 residues in the CDR3. The V segment lost 5 bases and the J segment 1 base; nucleotides outside the gene matches: 2. Germline CDR1 and CDR2: MNHEY and SMNVEV (reference sequence).

The rearrangement joins TRBV7-2 to TRBJ2-3; 8 positions agree with TRBD2. The CDR3 length is 15 residues. The ends lost 7 bases at V and 2 bases at J; junction bases unmatched: 8. Germline V lookup: CDR1 SGHTA, CDR2 FQGNSA. CDR3 nucleotides: TGTGCCAGCAAGCTCCAGCGGGAGATCACAGATACGCAGTATTTT. Its protein product is CASKLQREITDTQYF.

The chain couples TRBV11-2 to TRBJ1-4, with D perhaps matching TRBD1 (5 bases). The CDR3 loop spans 15 amino acids. CDR1 and CDR2 from the germline V gene are SGHAT and FQNNGV. Trimming took off 5 bases at V and 11 bases at J, with 21 bases between the two ends. The DNA of the CDR3 is TGTGCCAGCAGCGCGATCCGGCAACCGAAGGGGAAACTGTTTTTT. Amino acids: CASSAIRQPKGKLFF.

The CDR3 loop is CASSSGQGASVAFF. The CDR3 region has the DNA TGTGCCAGCAGCTCAGGACAGGGAGCTTCAGTAGCTTTCTTT. The chain recombines TRBV2 with TRBJ1-1; 8 bases line up with TRBD1. Germline assignment: CDR1 SNHLY and CDR2 FYNNEI. This CDR3 contains 14 residues. V lost 6 bases to trimming and J lost 10 bases; unmatched junction nucleotides: 13.

This clone showed up just a few times. The chain joins TRBV19 to TRBJ2-5, with 8 bases matching TRBD2. CDR1 and CDR2 from the germline V gene are LNHDA and SQIVND (reference sequence). V lost 6 bases, J lost 5 bases, and 8 bases stayed unmatched. This CDR3 has 14 amino acids. The chain's CDR3 is CASSGGERGETQYF. The CDR3 DNA reads as TGTGCCAGTAGCGGGGGGGAACGTGGGGAGACCCAGTACTTC.

This clone was seen more than once but under ten times. The chain is built from TRBV4-2 and TRBJ2-3, with TRBD2 matching 8 bases. With 1 base clipped from V and 0 bases from J, the junction kept 6 bases outside the gene matches. The CDR3 loop spans 17 amino acids. Germline V gene sequence: CDR1 LGHNA, CDR2 YNFKEQ. CDR3 in amino acids: CASSQGGAGGSTDTQYF. DNA of the CDR3: TGTGCCAGCAGCCAAGGTGGGGCGGGGGGAAGCACAGATACGCAGTATTTT.

A single count supports this clone. V usage is TRBV19 and J usage is TRBJ1-4; perhaps TRBD1 as D (5 bases). Trimming shortened V by 5 bases and J by 4 bases, and 11 bases separated the two germline ends. CDR1 is LNHDA, CDR2 SQIVND, per germline (reference sequence). This CDR3 has 14 residues. The CDR3 loop is CASSDNRNNEKLFF. CDR3 nucleotides: TGTGCCAGTAGTGACAACAGGAATAATGAAAAACTGTTTTTT.

This chain uses TRBV27 with TRBJ2-1, with 9 bases lining up with TRBD2. Germline values: CDR1 MNHEY, CDR2 SMNVEV (reference sequence). J was trimmed by 3 bases and V by 5 bases; bases with no gene match: 5. The CDR3 is 15 residues long. Written as DNA, the CDR3 is TGTGCCAGCAGTCTAAAGACTAGCGGCTACAATGAGCAGTTCTTC. Translation gives CASSLKTSGYNEQFF.

This clone occurred once. The CDR3 DNA is TGTGCCATCAGTCAGGGACAGGGAGGAGCAGGGACTGAAGCTTTCTTT. This sequence encodes CAISQGQGGAGTEAFF. The rearrangement uses TRBV10-3 and TRBJ1-1, with 9 bases aligning to TRBD1. This CDR3 is built from 16 residues. The germline gives CDR1 ENHRY, CDR2 SYGVKD. V was pared by 5 bases and J by 5 bases, with 12 bases of the junction left unmatched.

This clone was detected only a few times. The genes are TRBV9 and TRBJ1-1; D is possibly TRBD1 (6 bases). Trimming took off 3 bases at V and 5 bases at J, with 11 bases between the two ends. CDR3 size: 13 residues. Germline lookup yields CDR1 SGDLS and CDR2 YYNGEE. CDR3 protein: CASSAGRGTEAFF. For the CDR3, the DNA is TGTGCCAGCAGCGCCGGTAGGGGGACTGAAGCTTTCTTT. Based on the CDR3 plus reference TRBV9 and TRBJ1-1, the full variable domain is DSGVTQTPKHLITATGQRVTLRCSPRSGDLSVYWYQQSLDQGLQFLIQYYNGEERAKGNILERFSAQQFPDLHSELNLSSLELGDSALYFCASSAGRGTEAFFGQGTRLTVV.

V gene TRBV28 combines with J gene TRBJ1-2; 9 nucleotides align to TRBD1. The CDR3 length is 15 residues. The germline V gene has CDR1 MDHEN and CDR2 SYDVKM. V lost 6 bases to trimming and J lost 3 bases; unmatched junction nucleotides: 8. The CDR3 region has the DNA TGTGCCAGCAGGATGAACAGGGGGCCCCACTATGGCTACACCTTC. This gives the protein CASRMNRGPHYGYTF.

The rearrangement uses TRBV6-5 and TRBJ2-1; perhaps TRBD1 as D (5 bases). The CDR3 runs 13 residues. Germline CDR1 MNHEY, CDR2 SVGAGI. Trimming pared 7 bases from V and 6 bases from J, leaving 13 bases between. As DNA, the CDR3 is TGTGCCAGCACCGACAGCATACTCAATGAGCAGTTCTTC. This gives the protein CASTDSILNEQFF.

This clone has just a few counts. The chain employs TRBV2 and TRBJ1-1; 8 nucleotides line up with TRBD1. Germline CDR1 reads SNHLY; CDR2 reads FYNNEI. This CDR3 spans 13 amino acids. J gave up 9 bases and V 5 bases, and 8 bases lay outside the gene matches. Written as DNA, the CDR3 is TGTGCCAGCAGTCCCGACAGGGGATGGCAAGCTTTCTTT. This gives the protein CASSPDRGWQAFF. The full variable domain, its missing parts supplied by reference TRBV2 and TRBJ1-1, is EPEVTQTPSHQVTQMGQEVILRCVPISNHLYFYWYRQILGQKVEFLVSFYNNEISEKSEIFDDQFSVERPDGSNFTLKIRSTKLEDSAMYFCASSPDRGWQAFFGQGTRLTVV.

This chain joins TRBV20-1 and TRBJ1-2, with no clear D. With 5 bases removed from V and 8 bases from J, the gap between germline ends came to 12 bases. Germline CDR1 DFQATT, CDR2 SNEGSKA (reference sequence). The CDR3 consists of 11 residues. The CDR3 DNA reads as TGCAGTGCTGGATCTGCGGGGGGCTACACCTTC. Translation: CSAGSAGGYTF.

This clone was counted a single time. The chain employs TRBV6-5 and TRBJ1-1, with 7 positions matching TRBD1. This CDR3 is 13 amino acids long. Germline assignment: CDR1 MNHEY and CDR2 SVGAGI. With 8 bases clipped from V and 5 bases from J, the junction kept 8 bases outside the gene matches. CDR3 loop: CASARPGQTEAFF. The CDR3 DNA reads TGTGCCAGCGCAAGACCGGGACAGACTGAAGCTTTCTTT.

V is TRBV29-1 and J is TRBJ2-3; D is possibly TRBD2 (6 bases). Per germline, CDR1 SQVTM and CDR2 ANQGSEA. This CDR3 region has 13 residues. V shed 3 bases and J shed 6 bases, with 13 bases lying between them. The CDR3 spells CSVEVGGVDTQYF. CDR3 in DNA: TGCAGCGTTGAGGTCGGGGGAGTGGATACGCAGTATTTT.

The CDR3 region has the DNA TGTGCCAGCAGGAGAACCGGGACTAGCGGGGAGACCCAGTACTTC. Protein: CASRRTGTSGETQYF. The chain combines TRBV7-8 with TRBJ2-5, with 12 bases identical to TRBD2. The CDR3 runs to 15 residues. Germline CDR1 and CDR2: SGHVS and FQNEAQ. V shed 6 bases and J 5 bases; nucleotides not matched to a gene: 7.

The chain links TRBV3-1 (or the pseudogene TRBV3-2) to TRBJ1-4; D is uncertain. Germline-derived CDR1 and CDR2 are LGHDT and YNNKEL (reference sequence). V was pared by 0 bases and J by 8 bases, with 13 bases between. This CDR3 is 15 amino acids long. CDR3 nucleotides: TGTGCCAGCAGCCAAGAGGCCCGTCTAGGAGAAAAACTGTTTTTT. It yields the protein CASSQEARLGEKLFF.

The V call is TRBV6-5, the J call TRBJ2-1; D unresolved. Germline V CDR1 and CDR2: MNHEY, SVGAGI. The length of the CDR3 is 16 residues. With 4 bases removed from V and 2 bases from J, the gap between germline ends came to 15 bases. The CDR3 sequence is CASSLNRGHPYNEQFF. The CDR3 nucleotides are TGTGCCAGCAGTTTAAATAGAGGCCACCCCTACAATGAGCAGTTCTTC.

This rearrangement joins TRBV5-4 to TRBJ2-6; 10 bases line up with TRBD1. J gave up 0 bases and V 4 bases, and 10 bases lay outside the gene matches. The V gene's germline CDR1 is SGHNT and CDR2 YYREEE (reference sequence). The CDR3 sequence is 19 residues long. The chain's CDR3 is CASSAGTGALSSGANVLTF. The CDR3 DNA reads as TGTGCCAGCAGCGCGGGGACAGGGGCACTCTCCTCTGGGGCCAACGTCCTGACTTTC.

This chain links TRBV5-1 with TRBJ2-7; 13 bases match TRBD2. J gave up 1 base and V 5 bases, and 6 bases lay outside the gene matches. This CDR3 region has 16 residues. Germline V gene lookup returns CDR1 SGHRS and CDR2 YFSETQ. In nucleotides, the CDR3 is TGCGCCAGCAGTACTAGCGGGGGGGCCGTTTCCTACGAGCAGTACTTC. Residues: CASSTSGGAVSYEQYF.

The chain links TRBV10-3 to TRBJ2-3; possibly TRBD2 for D (5 bases). The germline V gene encodes CDR1 ENHRY and CDR2 SYGVKD. The length of the CDR3 is 13 residues. The germline V and J ends were trimmed by 6 bases and 2 bases, with 9 bases remaining between them. The DNA for the CDR3 is TGTGCCATCAGCGGCGGGTTCACAGATACGCAGTATTTT. Translated, it gives CAISGGFTDTQYF.

V and J are TRBV6-2 or TRBV6-3 and TRBJ2-7; D ambiguous. Between the trimmed V and J ends, which lost 0 bases and 0 bases, there was a span of 12 bases. Per the germline V gene, CDR1 is MNHEY and CDR2 is SVGEGT. The CDR3 extends over 16 amino acids. The CDR3 DNA is TGTGCCAGCAGTTACTCGATAGGCTGGAGCTCCTACGAGCAGTACGTC. Protein: CASSYSIGWSSYEQYV.